This entry is about one T cell receptor (beta chain). This clone appeared once. Its antigen target is currently unknown. It has no much larger one-base neighbor in the sample; base qualities were not kept. The donors were healthy, HIV-negative adults with no recently reported acute infections or vaccinations. All donors were Caucasian adults living in Nashville, Tennessee, USA. CD4+ T cells were enriched by magnetic negative selection; naive cells were then positively selected on CD45RA, and the negative fraction formed the memory subset. After blood collection by leukapheresis, PBMCs were isolated using Ficoll-Histopaque density gradient centrifugation and then cryopreserved in the vapor phase of liquid nitrogen. Analytical flow cytometry was used to check the purity and quantity of each magnetically sorted T cell population. From each sorted fraction, genomic DNA was isolated and quantified by UV absorbance on a Nanodrop 2000c.

This entry belongs to a study of shared clonotypes between healthy human individuals (dated by TCRdb to the early 2020s). About the investigation overall: The cohort comprised two women and a few men aged 18 to 49 years. To estimate repertoire size and how much clonotypes are shared between individuals, the study performed deep sequencing of blood TCR repertoires from a few healthy adults. Between about 0.8 and 9 billion PBMCs per donor were obtained by leukapheresis. To increase sequencing depth and limit assay-specific biases, TCR repertoire library preparation and sequencing were carried out by different laboratories using diverse techniques. For each donor, three plates each were used for CD4 naive and CD4 memory, two plates were used for CD8 naive, and one plate was used for CD8 memory.

Using the deep immunoSEQ assay, multiplex PCR amplified TCR CDR3 regions from genomic DNA. For each cell subset, the extracted genomic DNA was distributed evenly across all wells of several immunoSEQ 96-well plates, and each plate served as one replicate. For sorted subsets, roughly 200 ng of genomic DNA, equivalent to around 29,000 T cell genomes, went into each replicate PCR. Purified libraries were quantified with a Qubit 3.0 fluorometer, sized on a Bioanalyzer 2100, and re-quantified with the KAPA Library Quantification kit. A separate single-read 150-cycle Illumina NextSeq 550 flow cell was used to sequence each immunoSEQ 96-well plate. Per the authors' processing: The immunoSEQ output contained only junctional sequences without quality scores, so filtering could not match that applied to full-length reads. Sequences were annotated with PyIR, a Python wrapper for IgBLAST v1.9, using IMGT germline references to assign V/J genes and CDR3. Any read was removed if the V/J assignment was weak (E-value above 1e-6), the CDR3 was missing, or the read contained stop codons, out-of-frame junctions, or ambiguous translated residues. A V3J clonotype was defined by an identical inferred V gene, J gene, and CDR3 amino acid sequence. To compute the percentage overlap between repertoires, the number of shared unique clonotypes was divided by the size of the smaller repertoire. Repertoire richness was assessed with RTK rarefaction, the Chao1 estimator, and Recon v2.1 estimates of unobserved clonotypes. Generation probabilities for all TCRbeta clonotypes obtained by the gDNA method from a handful of donors were computed using OLGA. Imported from immuneACCESS, the table was reduced by TCRdb to in-frame sequences with V and J called. These copies leave out some clones; in studies compared against another copy, an unresolved V gene accounts for under half, and the cause of the remainder is not known. V, J and clone size reflect that table, while D and trimming were determined from the DNA. Present in this sample are approximately 530,000 clones, 95% to 97% of which were seen just once. Roughly 0.06% of the sample is taken by the ten largest.

CDR1 and CDR2 were assigned from the germline V gene as SGHVS and FQNEAQ. From its cysteine to its phenylalanine, the CDR3 spans 14 amino acids. Just the 42-base CDR3 DNA is kept, in frame starting at base 1. V lost 1 base and J lost 1 base; the stretch between them is 8 bases long. The paper as a whole reports these results and caveats: Higher generation probabilities were observed for clonotypes shared by all four sorted-subset donors than for non-shared clonotypes. Estimated clonotype richness was generally larger for naive than for memory subsets. When several donors were compared, the shared fraction of clonotypes was about 5% for naive CD4, roughly 3.3% for naive CD8, about 2.5% for memory CD4, and 0.35% to 0.4% for memory CD8. Rarefaction of sorted-subset datasets indicated incomplete sequencing despite the large sequencing depth. Based on pairwise subsampling, the degree of clonotype sharing among donors was expected to be affected by sequencing depth. Only blood was sampled, and tissue TCR repertoires likely differ from those in blood. Because the study included a small number of donors, the genetic and exposure-history diversity represented was limited.

The sequence came from a woman younger than 45 in good health. Sequenced input: naive CD4+ T cells sorted from blood. Per the publication, the cell subset or site label means: CD45RA+ positively selected. The chain employs TRBV7-8 and TRBJ2-7; the D gene is perhaps TRBD1, on 6 matching bases. This receptor has the CDR3 CASSLEGQSYEQYF. The DNA is TGTGCCAGCAGCTTAGAAGGACAGTCCTACGAGCAGTACTTC. Beyond the CDR3, the reference TRBV7-8 and TRBJ2-7 genes provide the residues; the full variable domain reads: GAGVSQSPRYKVAKRGQDVALRCDPISGHVSLFWYQQALGQGPEFLTYFQNEAQLDKSGLPSDRFFAERPEGSVSTLKIQRTQQEDSAVYLCASSLEGQSYEQYFGPGTRLTVT.